What follows is one T cell receptor beta chain and its context. The sample is drawn from a study of blood T cell repertoires in COVID-19. Sequenced by immunoSEQ multiplex PCR; TCRdb stores in-frame clones only, minus some. The sample holds around 200,000 clones; more than 70% are singletons and the top ten take 1.5% to 2%. Trimming removed 0 bases from V and 3 bases from J, with 17 bases in between. CDR1 is LNHNV and CDR2 is YYDKDF in the germline V gene (reference sequence). The CDR3 extends over 18 amino acids. The receptor comes from a young man with active or convalescent COVID-19. This sequence joins TRBV15 and TRBJ2-2; a possible D gene is TRBD1 (5 bases). The material sequenced was peripheral blood. The CDR3 region has the DNA TGTGCCACCAGCAGAGATCAGGGCAGGGTCATTGACACCGGGGAGCTGTTTTTT. Its protein product is CATSRDQGRVIDTGELFF.